This paragraph reports one TCR beta chain. The protocol was immunoSEQ multiplex PCR, while the TCRdb copy is restricted to in-frame clones and leaves out a portion. Of 25,000 to 30,000 clones in the sample, about 79% are singletons; the top ten hold about 3.7%. The CDR3 totals 14 residues. The germline CDR1 and CDR2 sequences are SGHDT and YYEEEE. V was trimmed by 8 bases and J by 2 bases, leaving 14 bases between them. The data belong to a study of PD-L1 blockade in urothelial cancer. Described time point: peripheral blood 6 weeks after treatment start. This specimen consisted of PBMCs, obtained around atezolizumab (anti-PD-L1) treatment. The gene calls are TRBV5-6 and TRBJ1-5, with D possibly being TRBD1 (6 bases). The sequence was obtained from a man aged 65 to 85 with urothelial cancer. In nucleotides, the CDR3 is TGTGCCAGTCAACAGGGCTGGGGCAATCAGCCCCAGCATTTT. It codes for CASQQGWGNQPQHF.